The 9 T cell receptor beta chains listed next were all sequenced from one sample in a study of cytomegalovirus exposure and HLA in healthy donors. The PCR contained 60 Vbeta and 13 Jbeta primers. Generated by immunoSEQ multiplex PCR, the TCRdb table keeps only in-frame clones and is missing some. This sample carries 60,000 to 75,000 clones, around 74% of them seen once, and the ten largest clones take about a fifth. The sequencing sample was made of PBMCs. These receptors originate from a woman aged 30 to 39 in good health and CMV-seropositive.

CDR3 loop: CASRDRSPTDTQYF. In DNA form, the CDR3 reads TGCGCCAGCAGGGACAGGTCTCCCACAGATACGCAGTATTTT. This chain connects TRBV5-1 to TRBJ2-3, with 7 positions matching TRBD1. Looked up from germline, CDR1 is SGHRS and CDR2 is YFSETQ. There are 14 residues in the CDR3. J gave up 2 bases and V 5 bases, and 5 bases lay outside the gene matches. The full variable domain, in which reference TRBV5-1 and TRBJ2-3 provide the parts outside the CDR3, is KAGVTQTPRYLIKTRGQQVTLSCSPISGHRSVSWYQQTPGQGLQFLFEYFSETQRNKGNFPGRFSGRQFSNSRSEMNVSTLELGDSALYLCASRDRSPTDTQYFGPGTRLTVL.

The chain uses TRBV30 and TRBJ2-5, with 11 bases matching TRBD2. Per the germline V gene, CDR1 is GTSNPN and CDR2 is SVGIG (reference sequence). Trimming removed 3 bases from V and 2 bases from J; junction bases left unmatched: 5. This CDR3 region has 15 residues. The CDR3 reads CAWSLTSGIQETQYF. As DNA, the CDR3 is TGTGCCTGGAGCCTGACTAGCGGGATTCAAGAGACCCAGTACTTC.

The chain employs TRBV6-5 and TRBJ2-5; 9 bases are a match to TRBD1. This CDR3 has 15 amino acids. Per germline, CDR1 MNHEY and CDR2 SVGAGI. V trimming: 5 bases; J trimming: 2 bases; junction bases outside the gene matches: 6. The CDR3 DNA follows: TGTGCCAGCAGTCGGGACAGGGAGGGACAAGAGACCCAGTACTTC. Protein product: CASSRDREGQETQYF.

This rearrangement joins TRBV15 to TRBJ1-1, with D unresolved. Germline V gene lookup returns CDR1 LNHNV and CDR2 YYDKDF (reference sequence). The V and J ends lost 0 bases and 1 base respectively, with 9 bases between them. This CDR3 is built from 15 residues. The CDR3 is CATSRDIYGNTEAFF. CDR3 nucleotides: TGTGCCACCAGCAGAGATATCTACGGGAACACTGAAGCTTTCTTT.

The CDR3 DNA reads as TGTGCCAGCAGTGAAGCGCGGTACGAGCAGTACTTC. Encoded protein: CASSEARYEQYF. The V gene is TRBV6-1, the J gene TRBJ2-7; D is undetermined. V was pared by 0 bases and J by 4 bases, with 4 bases between. CDR3 length: 12 residues. The germline V gene encodes CDR1 MNHNS and CDR2 SASEGT.

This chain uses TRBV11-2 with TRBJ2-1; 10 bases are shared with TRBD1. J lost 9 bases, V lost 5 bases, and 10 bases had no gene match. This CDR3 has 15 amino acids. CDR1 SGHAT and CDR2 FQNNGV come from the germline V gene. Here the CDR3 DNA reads TGTGCCAGCAGCACCCGGGACAGGGGCCTCCTTGAGCAGTTCTTC. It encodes CASSTRDRGLLEQFF.

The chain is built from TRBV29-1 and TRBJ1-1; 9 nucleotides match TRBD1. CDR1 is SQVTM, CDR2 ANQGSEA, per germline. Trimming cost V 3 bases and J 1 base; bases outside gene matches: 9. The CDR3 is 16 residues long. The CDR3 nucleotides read TGCAGCGTTGAGAGGGACAGGGTTTCGAAGAACACTGAAGCTTTCTTT. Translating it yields CSVERDRVSKNTEAFF.

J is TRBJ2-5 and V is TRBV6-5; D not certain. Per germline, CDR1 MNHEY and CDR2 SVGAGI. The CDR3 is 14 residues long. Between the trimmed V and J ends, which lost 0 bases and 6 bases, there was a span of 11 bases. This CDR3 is CASSYSDAAKTQYF. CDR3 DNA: TGTGCCAGCAGTTACTCTGATGCGGCCAAGACCCAGTACTTC.

CDR3 bases: TGTGCCTGGAGTGTACAGGGGGCCGGGGAGCTGTTTTTT. Translating it yields CAWSVQGAGELFF. The chain is built from TRBV30 and TRBJ2-2, with 8 bases lining up with TRBD1. There are 13 residues in the CDR3. J lost 6 bases, V lost 0 bases, and 0 bases had no gene match. Per germline, CDR1 GTSNPN and CDR2 SVGIG (reference sequence). Combining the CDR3 with reference TRBV30 and TRBJ2-2 gives the whole variable domain SQTIHQWPATLVQPVGSPLSLECTVEGTSNPNLYWYRQAAGRGLQLLFYSVGIGQISSEVPQNLSASRPQDRQFILSSKKLLLSDSGFYLCAWSVQGAGELFFGEGSRLTVL.